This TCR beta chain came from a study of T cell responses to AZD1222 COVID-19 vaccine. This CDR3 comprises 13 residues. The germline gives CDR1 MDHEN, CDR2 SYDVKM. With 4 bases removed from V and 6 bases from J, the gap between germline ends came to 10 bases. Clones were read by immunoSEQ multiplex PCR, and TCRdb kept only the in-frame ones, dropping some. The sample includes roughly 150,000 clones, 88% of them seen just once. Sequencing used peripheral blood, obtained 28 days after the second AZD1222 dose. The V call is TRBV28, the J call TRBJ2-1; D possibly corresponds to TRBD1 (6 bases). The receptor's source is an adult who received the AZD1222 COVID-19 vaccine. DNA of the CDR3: TGTGCCAGCAGTTCAGAGGACAGCAATGAGCAGTTCTTC. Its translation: CASSSEDSNEQFF.